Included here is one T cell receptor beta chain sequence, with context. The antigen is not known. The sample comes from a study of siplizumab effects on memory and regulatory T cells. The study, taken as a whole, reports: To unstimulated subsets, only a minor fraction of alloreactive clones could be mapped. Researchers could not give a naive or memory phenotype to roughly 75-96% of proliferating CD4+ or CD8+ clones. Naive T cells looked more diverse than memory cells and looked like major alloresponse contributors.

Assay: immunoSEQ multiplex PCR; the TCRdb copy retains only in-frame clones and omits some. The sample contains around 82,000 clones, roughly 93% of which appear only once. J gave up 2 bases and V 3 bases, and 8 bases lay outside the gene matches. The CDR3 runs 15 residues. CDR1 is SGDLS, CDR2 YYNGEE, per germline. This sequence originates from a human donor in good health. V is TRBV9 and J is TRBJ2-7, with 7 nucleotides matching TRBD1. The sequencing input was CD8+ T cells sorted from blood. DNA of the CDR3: TGTGCCAGCAGCGCTCCGGGACAGAATCCCTACGAGCAGTACTTC. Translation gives CASSAPGQNPYEQYF.